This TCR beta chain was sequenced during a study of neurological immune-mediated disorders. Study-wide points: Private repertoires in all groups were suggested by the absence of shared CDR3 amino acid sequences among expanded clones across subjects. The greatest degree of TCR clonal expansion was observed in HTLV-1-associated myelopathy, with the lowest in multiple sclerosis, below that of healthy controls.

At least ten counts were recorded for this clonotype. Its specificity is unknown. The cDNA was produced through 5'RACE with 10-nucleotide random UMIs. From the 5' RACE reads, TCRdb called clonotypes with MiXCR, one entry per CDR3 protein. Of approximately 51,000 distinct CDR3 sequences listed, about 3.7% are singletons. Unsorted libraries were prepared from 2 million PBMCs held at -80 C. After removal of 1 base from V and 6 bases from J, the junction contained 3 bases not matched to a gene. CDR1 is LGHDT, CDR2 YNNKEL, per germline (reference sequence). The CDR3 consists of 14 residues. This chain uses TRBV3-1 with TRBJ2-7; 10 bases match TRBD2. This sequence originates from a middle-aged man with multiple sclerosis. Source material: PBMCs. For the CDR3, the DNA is TGTGCCAGCAGCCAAGGCAGCGGGGGGGGCGAGCAGTACTTC. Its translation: CASSQGSGGGEQYF.